These 32 T cell receptor beta chains came from one sample sequenced in a study of T cell clonality in common variable immunodeficiency. Some clones are missing from TCRdb's copy, which holds only in-frame ones; the method was immunoSEQ multiplex PCR. The repertoire consists of 35,000 to 50,000 clones, none detected only once. Input material: peripheral blood mononuclear cells. The origin of the receptors is a person aged 18-70 years in good health.

This clone was seen repeatedly, ten times or more. The missing CDR3 end, 3 residues past where the read stops, is filled in from the germline J gene. The rearrangement uses TRBV7-9 and TRBJ2-1; 7 bases agree with TRBD1. The germline V gene has CDR1 SEHNR and CDR2 FQNEAQ (reference sequence). The CDR3 contains 15 residues. Trimming removed 3 bases from V and 0 bases from J; junction bases left unmatched: 2. The covered CDR3 bases are TGTGCCAGCAGCTTCCGGGACAGCTCCTACAATGAG. This codes for CASSFRDSSYNE. The entire CDR3 sequence reads CASSFRDSSYNEQFF.

This clone was counted many times. The read ends 3 residues before the CDR3 terminus; that terminus is restored from the germline J gene. The chain employs TRBV6-2 or TRBV6-3 and TRBJ1-2, with D maybe TRBD1 (6 bases). Trimming left V 2 bases short and J 0 bases short, with 10 bases between. Germline V CDR1 and CDR2: MNHEY, SVGEGT. The CDR3 has 15 residues. The CDR3 bases that were read are TGTGCCAGCAGTTACCCCGGGACATCTAACTATGGC. It codes for CASSYPGTSNYG. The entire CDR3 reads CASSYPGTSNYGYTF.

Points on this clone: The sequenced fragment ends 3 residues before the CDR3 boundary, so the rest is inferred from the germline J gene. V gene TRBV7-9 combines with J gene TRBJ1-2, with 7 bases matching TRBD1. Unmatched junction bases numbered 6, after V lost 4 bases and J lost 7 bases. CDR1 and CDR2 (germline): SEHNR, FQNEAQ (reference sequence). The CDR3 sequence is 13 residues long. The CDR3 loop reads CASSYPGQSGYTF. CDR3 DNA (partial): TGTGCCAGCAGCTACCCGGGACAGTCTGGC.

This clone was found many times. The CDR3 end is not reached by the read, which stops 3 residues before it; the germline J gene fills it in. V usage is TRBV10-1 and J usage is TRBJ2-3, with 9 bases lining up with TRBD2. This CDR3 region has 15 residues. J lost 4 bases, V lost 3 bases, and 5 bases had no gene match. CDR1 and CDR2 (germline): WNHNN, SYGVQD (reference sequence). CDR3 residues: CASSETSSGADTQYF. Incomplete CDR3 DNA: TGCGCCAGCAGTGAAACGTCTAGCGGGGCAGATACG.

In regard to this clone: The read falls 3 residues short of the CDR3 end, and the missing part is taken from the germline J gene. V is TRBV7-2 and J is TRBJ1-2, with D possibly being TRBD1 (5 bases). Germline V gives CDR1 SGHTA, CDR2 FQGNSA. This CDR3 has 14 residues. Incomplete CDR3 DNA: TGTGCCAGCAGCCCCCGGGCGGGGCAGATAACC. It specifies CASSPRAGQIT. The whole CDR3 protein is CASSPRAGQITYTF. The whole variable domain, remainder taken from reference TRBV7-2 and TRBJ1-2, is GAGVSQSPSNKVTEKGKDVELRCDPISGHTALYWYRQSLGQGLEFLIYFQGNSAPDKSGLPSDRFSAERTGGSVSTLTIQRTQQEDSAVYLCASSPRAGQITYTFGSGTRLTVV.

This clone was detected many times. The read is 3 residues too short to cover the CDR3 end, so that end is filled in from the germline J gene. V is TRBV7-2 and J is TRBJ2-1, with D possibly being TRBD2 (7 bases). Germline V gene sequence: CDR1 SGHTA, CDR2 FQGNSA. V lost 0 bases and J 4 bases, leaving 13 bases between the germline ends. This CDR3 is 16 amino acids long. The CDR3 bases that were read are TGTGCCAGCAGCTTAGCAGGGGAGGGGGATTACAATGAG. This encodes CASSLAGEGDYNE. The complete CDR3 protein is CASSLAGEGDYNEQFF.

This clone was seen many times. Coverage ceases 3 residues before the CDR3 finishes, and the germline J gene fills in the end. The V gene is TRBV6-1, the J gene TRBJ1-1; weak D call: TRBD1 (6 bases). Germline CDR1 reads MNHNS; CDR2 reads SASEGT. V dropped 2 bases and J dropped 4 bases, with 14 bases sitting between them. There are 15 residues in the CDR3. CDR3 DNA (partial): TGTGCCAGCAGTGAACTTGGGGGCACTTTCACTGAA. Its protein is CASSELGGTFTE. The CDR3 in full is CASSELGGTFTEAFF.

Worth noting for this clone: A far bigger clonotype differs at one base, so this is likely a read error. The DNA ends 3 residues before the CDR3 does, and the rest of the CDR3 is filled in from the germline J gene. This chain joins TRBV19 and TRBJ1-5; D remains unclear. Trimming left V 6 bases short and J 8 bases short, with 14 bases between. Germline V CDR1 and CDR2: LNHDA, SQIVND (reference sequence). The CDR3 sequence is 13 residues long. The CDR3 sequence: CASRTGPQEPQHF. The DNA read from the CDR3 is TGTGCCAGTAGAACGGGTCCTCAAGAGCCC.

This clone has at least ten counts. The read falls 3 residues short of the CDR3 end, and the missing part is taken from the germline J gene. V is TRBV28 and J is TRBJ2-1, with 8 nucleotides matching TRBD1. CDR3 size: 15 residues. Germline assignment: CDR1 MDHEN and CDR2 SYDVKM. J lost 8 bases, V lost 3 bases, and 9 bases had no gene match. CDR3 sequence reads: CASSLGGQGGDEQFF. CDR3 bases read: TGTGCCAGCAGTTTGGGTGGACAGGGAGGCGATGAG.

This clone has at least ten counts. The sequence runs out 3 residues before the end of the CDR3; the remainder is reconstructed from the germline J gene. The chain couples TRBV10-1 to TRBJ1-3; D remains unclear. CDR1 is WNHNN, CDR2 SYGVQD, per germline (reference sequence). V dropped 6 bases and J dropped 0 bases, with 9 bases sitting between them. There are 14 residues in the CDR3. CDR3 region: CASSQDFSGNTIYF. CDR3 DNA, as far as it was read: TGCGCCAGCAGCCAGGACTTCTCTGGAAACACC.

At least ten counts were recorded for this clone. The part of the CDR3 DNA that was read is TGTGCCAGCAGTTGGACTAGCGGCTCCTACGAG. Encoded protein: CASSWTSGSYE. The whole CDR3 is CASSWTSGSYEQYF. V is TRBV27 and J is TRBJ2-7; 10 bases match TRBD2. Read sequence stops 3 residues before the CDR3 end, and the germline J gene provides the missing end. Trimming at V came to 4 bases and at J to 0 bases, leaving 0 bases not matched to a gene. Germline CDR1 is MNHEY and CDR2 is SMNVEV (reference sequence). The CDR3 is made up of 14 amino acids.

At least ten counts were recorded for this clone. The CDR3 end lies 3 residues beyond the end of the read and is filled in from the germline J gene. V usage is TRBV4-2 and J usage is TRBJ2-1; D is ambiguous. Germline CDR1 is LGHNA and CDR2 is YNFKEQ. V lost 1 base and J 3 bases, leaving 13 bases between the germline ends. This CDR3 has 16 residues. Incomplete CDR3 DNA: TGTGCCAGCAGCCAAGGATGGAGCGAGATCTACAATGAG. It translates to CASSQGWSEIYNE. The entire CDR3 is CASSQGWSEIYNEQFF.

This clone was counted many times. The observed sequence ends 3 residues before the CDR3 terminus, with the missing tail filled in from the germline J gene. The chain combines TRBV6-2 or TRBV6-3 with TRBJ2-1; 7 bases are a match to TRBD2. The CDR3 totals 16 residues. The germline gives CDR1 MNHEY, CDR2 SVGEGT. Trimming cost V 2 bases and J 3 bases; bases outside gene matches: 7. CDR3 DNA (partial): TGTGCCAGCAGTTACGCGGCGGGAGTTTACTACAATGAG. It yields the protein CASSYAAGVYYNE. The full CDR3 protein reads CASSYAAGVYYNEQFF.

This clone occurred many times. CDR3 DNA, as far as it was read: TGTGCCAGCAGCCAAGTAGCCGGAAGTGATTCACCC. It is translated as CASSQVAGSDSP. The whole CDR3 sequence is CASSQVAGSDSPLHF. V gene TRBV4-2 combines with J gene TRBJ1-6, with D unclear. The read ends 3 residues before the CDR3 terminus; that terminus is restored from the germline J gene. Trimming removed 1 base at V and 8 bases at J, with 12 bases between. Germline V gene data show CDR1 as LGHNA and CDR2 as YNFKEQ. The CDR3 spans 15 residues.

This clone was seen at least ten times. Sequencing ends 3 residues short of the CDR3 end; the germline J gene provides the rest. The V and J genes are TRBV6-1 and TRBJ2-7; maybe TRBD2 (6 bases). Germline-derived CDR1 and CDR2 are MNHNS and SASEGT. Trimming removed 2 bases from V and 6 bases from J, with 14 bases in between. The CDR3 spans 14 residues. CDR3 bases read: TGTGCCAGCAGTGAAACCGGCGGGATTTTCGAG. It specifies CASSETGGIFE. The whole CDR3 region reads CASSETGGIFEQYF.

This clone was seen at least ten times. The missing CDR3 end, 3 residues past where the read stops, is filled in from the germline J gene. The rearrangement joins TRBV30 to TRBJ1-4, with 8 bases that match TRBD1. The CDR3 totals 14 residues. Germline V lookup: CDR1 GTSNPN, CDR2 SVGIG (reference sequence). The V segment lost 6 bases and the J segment 7 bases; nucleotides outside the gene matches: 10. This CDR3 is CACLPQGAGEKLFF. The CDR3 bases that were read are TGTGCCTGCTTACCCCAGGGGGCGGGTGAAAAA. The variable domain in full, completed from reference TRBV30 and TRBJ1-4, reads SQTIHQWPATLVQPVGSPLSLECTVEGTSNPNLYWYRQAAGRGLQLLFYSVGIGQISSEVPQNLSASRPQDRQFILSSKKLLLSDSGFYLCACLPQGAGEKLFFGSGTQLSVL.

This clone was picked up many times. The CDR3 is cut off 3 residues early in the read; its end comes from the germline J gene. The chain uses TRBV7-8 and TRBJ1-1; TRBD1 matches 7 bases. V lost 2 bases and J lost 4; bases outside the gene matches: 4. The CDR3 length is 14 residues. The germline CDR1 and CDR2 sequences are SGHVS and FQNEAQ. Incomplete CDR3 DNA: TGTGCCAGCAGCTTACGACAGGGACCCACTGAA. As protein: CASSLRQGPTE. The CDR3 in full is CASSLRQGPTEAFF.

This clone has ten or more counts. The read gets to within 3 residues of the CDR3 end, and the germline J gene fills in the rest. The chain recombines TRBV20-1 with TRBJ2-6; D remains unclear. The CDR3 spans 14 residues. V was cut by 6 bases and J by 0 bases, with 9 bases left in between. Germline values: CDR1 DFQATT, CDR2 SNEGSKA (reference sequence). CDR3 DNA, as far as it was read: TGCAGTGCAACCCCCGGCTCTGGGGCCAACGTC. Encoded protein: CSATPGSGANV. The CDR3 in full is CSATPGSGANVLTF.

In this sample, this clone turned up many times. The read terminates 3 residues ahead of where the CDR3 ends, so the germline J gene completes it. The chain uses TRBV7-6 and TRBJ2-5; 10 bases are shared with TRBD2. Germline lookup yields CDR1 SGHVS and CDR2 FNYEAQ. The CDR3 is 14 residues long. The J segment lost 4 bases and the V segment lost 1 base, leaving 0 bases of the junction unmatched. CDR3: CASSLGLAGETQYF. The part of the CDR3 DNA that was read is TGTGCCAGCAGCTTAGGACTAGCGGGAGAGACC.

This clone has ten or more counts. Sequencing ends 3 residues short of the CDR3 end; the germline J gene provides the rest. This sequence joins TRBV4-1 and TRBJ2-1; 9 positions agree with TRBD2. J gave up 4 bases and V 4 bases, and 11 bases lay outside the gene matches. The CDR3 totals 17 residues. The germline V gene encodes CDR1 MGHRA and CDR2 YSYEKL. The sequenced part of the CDR3 DNA is TGCGCCAGCAGCCCCCAGTGGCCTAGCGGGAATTACAATGAG. Its protein is CASSPQWPSGNYNE. The CDR3 as a whole reads CASSPQWPSGNYNEQFF.

This clone was detected only a few times. The read comes to an end 3 residues before the CDR3 does, leaving the germline J gene to fill in the end. The chain employs TRBV19 and TRBJ1-2; no firm D call. Germline V gene sequence: CDR1 LNHDA, CDR2 SQIVND (reference sequence). CDR3 length equals 12 residues. The sequenced part of the CDR3 DNA is TGTGCCACCGCCTTAGGGCCTGGAGAC. Translated, it gives CATALGPGD. Given in full, the CDR3 is CATALGPGDYTF.

This clone was recorded at least ten times. The CDR3 goes on 3 residues after the read ends, and that part is filled in from the germline J gene. The rearrangement joins TRBV30 to TRBJ2-7, with 16 bases matching TRBD2. The trim removed 5 bases at V and 6 bases at J, leaving 16 bases unmatched. Per germline, CDR1 GTSNPN and CDR2 SVGIG (reference sequence). This CDR3 has 18 residues. CDR3 DNA (partial): TGTGCCTGGTCGCCTCCGGGACTAGCGGGAGGGATATTCGCCGAG. Translated: CAWSPPGLAGGIFAE. The CDR3 in its entirety is CAWSPPGLAGGIFAEQYF.

The table lists this clone with many counts. The sequenced fragment ends 3 residues before the CDR3 boundary, so the rest is inferred from the germline J gene. The identical CDR3 is also encoded by other nucleotide sequences in the sample. This chain joins TRBV5-1 and TRBJ2-7; TRBD1 matches at 7 bases. The CDR3 length is 14 residues. The germline gives CDR1 SGHRS, CDR2 YFSETQ. Germline trimming cut 0 bases from V and 2 bases from J; bases unmatched to any gene: 2. The CDR3 loop reads CASSLGQGPYEQYF. The CDR3 DNA, read in part, is TGCGCCAGCAGCTTGGGACAGGGACCCTACGAG. Full variable domain (remainder filled in from reference TRBV5-1 and TRBJ2-7): KAGVTQTPRYLIKTRGQQVTLSCSPISGHRSVSWYQQTPGQGLQFLFEYFSETQRNKGNFPGRFSGRQFSNSRSEMNVSTLELGDSALYLCASSLGQGPYEQYFGPGTRLTVT.

This clone was counted ten times or more. The observed sequence ends 3 residues before the CDR3 terminus, with the missing tail filled in from the germline J gene. The V gene is TRBV7-8, the J gene TRBJ2-7; D may match TRBD1 or TRBD2 (5 bases each). Trimming took off 7 bases at V and 3 bases at J, with 19 bases between the two ends. The CDR3 sequence is 15 residues long. Germline V lookup: CDR1 SGHVS, CDR2 FQNEAQ. The CDR3 DNA, read in part, is TGTGCCAGCACCCCCCGCGTGAGGGGATACTACGAG. The encoded protein is CASTPRVRGYYE. The whole CDR3 is CASTPRVRGYYEQYF.

This clone was counted at least ten times. From the germline J gene comes the end of the CDR3, since the read stops 3 residues before it. The V call is TRBV6-2 or TRBV6-3, the J call TRBJ2-3; D might be TRBD1 (5 bases). The V gene lost 0 bases and the J gene lost 2 bases, with 9 bases spanning the gap. The CDR3 is 15 residues long. Germline CDR1 and CDR2: MNHEY and SVGEGT. This chain's CDR3 is CASSYSEGVTDTQYF. Partial CDR3 DNA: TGTGCCAGCAGTTACTCGGAAGGGGTCACAGATACG.

This clone has at least ten counts. From the germline J gene comes the end of the CDR3, since the read stops 3 residues before it. V usage is TRBV20-1 and J usage is TRBJ2-7, with TRBD1 identical over 7 bases. The CDR3 runs to 16 residues. Looked up from germline, CDR1 is DFQATT and CDR2 is SNEGSKA (reference sequence). The V segment lost 3 bases and the J segment 2 bases; nucleotides outside the gene matches: 13. Incomplete CDR3 DNA: TGCAGTGCTAGTTGGTTTCGGGACAGTGAAACCTACGAG. It translates to CSASWFRDSETYE. The complete CDR3 sequence is CSASWFRDSETYEQYF.

This clone was recorded at least ten times. The read ends 3 residues early relative to the CDR3; the germline J gene fills the gap. V usage is TRBV6-2 or TRBV6-3 and J usage is TRBJ1-4, with 8 bases that match TRBD1. The CDR3 totals 14 residues. Trimming at V came to 5 bases and at J to 7 bases, leaving 6 bases not matched to a gene. Germline-derived CDR1 and CDR2 are MNHEY and SVGEGT. CDR3 protein: CASSPGTGSEKLFF. Partial CDR3 DNA: TGTGCCAGCAGTCCCGGGACAGGCAGTGAAAAA.

Ten or more counts support this clone. The read ends 3 residues shy of where the CDR3 ends; the end is completed using the germline J gene. This chain connects TRBV5-4 to TRBJ1-2; D gene uncertain. V lost 0 bases and J 4 bases, leaving 10 bases between the germline ends. Looked up from germline, CDR1 is SGHNT and CDR2 is YYREEE (reference sequence). CDR3 length: 14 amino acids. The part of the CDR3 DNA that was read is TGTGCCAGCAGCTTGGACGAGGTTGGCTATGGC. It encodes CASSLDEVGYG. The entire CDR3 sequence reads CASSLDEVGYGYTF.

This clone was seen many times. The read ends 3 residues shy of where the CDR3 ends; the end is completed using the germline J gene. The chain joins TRBV19 to TRBJ2-3; 8 bases are a match to TRBD1. V was clipped by 4 bases and J by 3 bases; unmatched bases: 9. Germline V CDR1 and CDR2: LNHDA, SQIVND (reference sequence). The CDR3 runs to 16 residues. The CDR3 sequence is CASSRAGGFPTDTQYF. Incomplete CDR3 DNA: TGTGCCAGTAGTAGGGCAGGGGGCTTTCCGACAGATACG.

This clone was counted many times. The CDR3 end falls 3 residues outside the read, so it is completed with the germline J gene. The gene calls are TRBV4-1 and TRBJ2-2, with TRBD2 identical over 13 bases. From germline, CDR1 is MGHRA and CDR2 YSYEKL. V was pared by 3 bases and J by 6 bases, with 10 bases of the junction left unmatched. This CDR3 is built from 18 residues. The sequenced part of the CDR3 DNA is TGCGCCAGCAGCCAGCCCGGACTAGCGGGAGTGGTTGCCGGGGAG. Translating gives CASSQPGLAGVVAGE. The full CDR3 protein reads CASSQPGLAGVVAGELFF.

In its sample, this clone was seen many times. The read halts 3 residues ahead of the CDR3 end, with the missing end drawn from the germline J gene. The chain couples TRBV10-3 to TRBJ2-5; D is perhaps TRBD2 (7 bases). Germline values: CDR1 ENHRY, CDR2 SYGVKD. V was shortened by 0 bases and J by 2 bases, with 16 bases between the two germline ends. The CDR3 loop spans 17 amino acids. The CDR3 bases that were read are TGTGCCATCAGTGAGTCACCGGGGGGCCCAGCTCAAGAGACC. As protein: CAISESPGGPAQET. The entire CDR3 sequence reads CAISESPGGPAQETQYF.

This clone was detected many times. Read coverage stops 3 residues before the CDR3 terminus; the germline J gene supplies the remainder. The chain employs TRBV10-2 and TRBJ2-7; 9 bases agree with TRBD2. Germline CDR1 and CDR2: WSHSY and SAAADI. The CDR3 extends over 15 amino acids. Trimming removed 4 bases from V and 2 bases from J; junction bases left unmatched: 6. CDR3 bases read: TGCGCCAGCAGTGGGGCTAGCGGGAACCCCTACGAG. This encodes CASSGASGNPYE. The entire CDR3 sequence reads CASSGASGNPYEQYF.